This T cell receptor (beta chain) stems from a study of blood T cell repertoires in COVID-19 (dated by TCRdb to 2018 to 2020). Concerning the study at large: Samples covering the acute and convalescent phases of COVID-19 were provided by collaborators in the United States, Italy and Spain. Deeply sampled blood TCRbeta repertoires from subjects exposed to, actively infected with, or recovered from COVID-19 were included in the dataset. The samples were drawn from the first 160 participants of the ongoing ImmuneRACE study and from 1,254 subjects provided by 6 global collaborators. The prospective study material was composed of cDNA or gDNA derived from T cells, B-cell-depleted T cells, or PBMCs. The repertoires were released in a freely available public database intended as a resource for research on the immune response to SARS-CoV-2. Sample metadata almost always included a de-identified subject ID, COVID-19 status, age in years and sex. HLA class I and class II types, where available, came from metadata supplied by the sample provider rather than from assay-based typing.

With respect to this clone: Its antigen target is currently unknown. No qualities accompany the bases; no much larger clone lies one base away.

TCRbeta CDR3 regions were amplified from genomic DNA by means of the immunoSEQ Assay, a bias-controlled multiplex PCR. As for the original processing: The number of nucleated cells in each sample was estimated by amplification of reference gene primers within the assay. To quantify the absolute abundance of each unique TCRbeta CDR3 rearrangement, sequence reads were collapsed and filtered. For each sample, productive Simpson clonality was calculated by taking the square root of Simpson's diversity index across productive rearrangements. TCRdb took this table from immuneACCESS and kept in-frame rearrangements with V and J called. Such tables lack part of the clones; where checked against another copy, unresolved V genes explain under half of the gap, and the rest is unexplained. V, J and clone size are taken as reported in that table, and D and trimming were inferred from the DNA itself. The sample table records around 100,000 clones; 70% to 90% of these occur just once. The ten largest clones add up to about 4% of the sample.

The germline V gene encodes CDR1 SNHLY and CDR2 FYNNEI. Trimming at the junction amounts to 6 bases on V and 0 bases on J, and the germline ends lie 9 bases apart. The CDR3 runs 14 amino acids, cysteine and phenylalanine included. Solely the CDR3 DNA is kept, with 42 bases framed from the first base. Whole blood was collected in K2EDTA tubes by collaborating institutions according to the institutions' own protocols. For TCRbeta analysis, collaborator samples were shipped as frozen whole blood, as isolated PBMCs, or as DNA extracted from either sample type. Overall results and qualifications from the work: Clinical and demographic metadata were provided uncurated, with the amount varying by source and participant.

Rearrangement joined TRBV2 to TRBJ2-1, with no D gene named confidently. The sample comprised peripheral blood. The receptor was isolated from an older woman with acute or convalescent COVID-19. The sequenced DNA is TGTGCCAGCAGCTCTACGAGCTCCTACAATGAGCAGTTCTTC. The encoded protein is CASSSTSSYNEQFF.